Listed here are 14 T cell receptor beta chains from one sample, sequenced in a study of diagnostic markers for celiac disease. TCRdb derives one entry per CDR3 protein from the reads, leaving out DNA. The listing contains about 3,600 distinct CDR3 sequences. Specimen: either unsorted cells or a sorted T cell fraction (not recorded which). Source of these receptors: a human donor. This table probably holds off-target reads from a library built for another chain.

The rearrangement joins TRBV15 to TRBJ2-5; with no DNA, the TCRdb D assignment of TRBD2 cannot be verified. Germline CDR1 reads LNHNV; CDR2 reads YYDKDF (reference sequence). The CDR3 loop spans 18 amino acids. This CDR3 reads CATSRDWGLAGGQETQYF. Using reference TRBV15 and TRBJ2-5 for the parts outside the CDR3, the full variable domain is DAMVIQNPRYQVTQFGKPVTLSCSQTLNHNVMYWYQQKSSQAPKLLFHYYDKDFNNEADTPDNFQSRRPNTSFCFLDIRSPGLGDTAMYLCATSRDWGLAGGQETQYFGPGTRLLVL.

The rearrangement links TRBV30 to TRBJ2-5. CDR3 length: 11 residues. In germline, CDR1 is GTSNPN, CDR2 SVGIG (reference sequence). CDR3 amino acids: CAWSVGETQYF.

This clonotype registers medium-sized by frequency. V and J are TRBV24-1 and TRBJ2-7; TCRdb outputs TRBD1, but without DNA this stays unchecked. Germline V gene sequence: CDR1 KGHDR, CDR2 SFDVKD. This CDR3 has 14 amino acids. This CDR3 is CATSDGGTTHEQYF.

This clonotype is deemed medium-sized (0.01 to 0.1%) by its frequency. The chain couples TRBV3-1 to TRBJ2-1. The CDR3 is 13 residues long. Germline V gene sequence: CDR1 LGHDT, CDR2 YNNKEL (reference sequence). CDR3 sequence: CASSHSSYNEQFF.

This chain joins TRBV5-1 and TRBJ2-2. Germline assignment: CDR1 SGHRS and CDR2 YFSETQ. The CDR3 sequence is 15 residues long. CDR3 sequence reads: CASSLGHRNTGELFF.

The chain couples TRBV16 to TRBJ1-5. The length of the CDR3 is 15 residues. Per germline, CDR1 KGHSY and CDR2 FQNENV. CDR3 protein: CASSTQGNSNQPQHF. Full variable domain (outside the CDR3, taken from reference TRBV16 and TRBJ1-5): GEEVAQTPKHLVRGEGQKAKLYCAPIKGHSYVFWYQQVLKNEFKFLISFQNENVFDETGMPKERFSAKCLPNSPCSLEIQATKLEDSAVYFCASSTQGNSNQPQHFGDGTRLSIL.

This clonotype is medium-sized by frequency. The J gene is TRBJ2-1, the V gene TRBV20-1. This CDR3 region has 14 residues. Germline V lookup: CDR1 DFQATT, CDR2 SNEGSKA (reference sequence). The CDR3: CSASTGSSYNEQFF.

This clonotype is medium-sized (0.01 to 0.1%) by frequency. The chain couples TRBV7-8 to TRBJ2-1; no DNA is available, so the TRBD2 call from TCRdb remains unchecked. The CDR3 consists of 17 residues. From germline, CDR1 is SGHVS and CDR2 FQNEAQ. The CDR3 spells CASSLGTSGIAYNEQFF.

This chain uses TRBV28 with TRBJ1-2; TCRdb lists TRBD1, though no DNA is available to test this call. The germline CDR1 and CDR2 sequences are MDHEN and SYDVKM. This CDR3 is 12 amino acids long. The CDR3 reads CTSGGVGYGYTF.

This chain links TRBV12-3 or TRBV12-4 with TRBJ2-3; TCRdb selects TRBD1, and the lack of DNA leaves this call unchecked. The CDR3 totals 15 residues. This CDR3 reads CASSYWGGSTDTQYF.

The genes are TRBV18 and TRBJ1-2; TCRdb names TRBD1, which stays unverified in the absence of DNA. This CDR3 has 15 amino acids. The germline CDR1 and CDR2 sequences are KGHSH and LQKENI. The CDR3 loop reads CASSPGTAANYGYTF.

This rearrangement joins TRBV29-1 to TRBJ2-7; without DNA, the TCRdb call of TRBD1 cannot be checked. Per the germline V gene, CDR1 is SQVTM and CDR2 is ANQGSEA. This CDR3 spans 15 amino acids. The CDR3 is CSVENDRASSYEQYF.

The CDR3 loop reads CAISDLIRGEGVEQYF. V gene TRBV10-3 combines with J gene TRBJ2-7; no DNA is available, so the TRBD1 call from TCRdb remains unchecked. This CDR3 comprises 16 residues. CDR1 is ENHRY, CDR2 SYGVKD, per germline.

The chain uses TRBV5-5 and TRBJ1-2. The CDR3 is 13 amino acids. CDR1 is SGHKS and CDR2 is YYEKEE in the germline V gene (reference sequence). The CDR3 spells CASSLSGLRGYTF.